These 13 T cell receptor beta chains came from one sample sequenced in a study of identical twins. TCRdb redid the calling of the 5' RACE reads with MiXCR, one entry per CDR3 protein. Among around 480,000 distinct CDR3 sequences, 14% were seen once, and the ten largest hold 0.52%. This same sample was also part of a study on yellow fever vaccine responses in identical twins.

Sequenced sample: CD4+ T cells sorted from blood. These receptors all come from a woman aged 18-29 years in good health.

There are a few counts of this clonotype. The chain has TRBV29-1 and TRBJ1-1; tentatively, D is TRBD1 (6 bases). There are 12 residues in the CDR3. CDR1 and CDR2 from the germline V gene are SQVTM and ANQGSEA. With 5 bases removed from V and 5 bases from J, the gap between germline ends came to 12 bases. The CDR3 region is CSVPRGKTEAFF. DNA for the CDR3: TGCAGCGTTCCGAGGGGGAAAACTGAAGCTTTCTTT.

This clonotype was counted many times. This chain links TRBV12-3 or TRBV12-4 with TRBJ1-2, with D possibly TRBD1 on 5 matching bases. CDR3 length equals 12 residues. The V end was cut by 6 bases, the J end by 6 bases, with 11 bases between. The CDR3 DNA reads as TGTGCCAGCAGCGGGACCCGGAATGGCTACACCTTC. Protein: CASSGTRNGYTF.

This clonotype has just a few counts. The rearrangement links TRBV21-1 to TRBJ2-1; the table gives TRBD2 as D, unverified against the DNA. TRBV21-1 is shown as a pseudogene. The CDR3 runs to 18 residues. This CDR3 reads CASNPRLAGDCSYNEQFF. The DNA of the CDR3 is TGTGCCAGCAACCCGCGGCTAGCGGGAGATTGTTCCTACAATGAGCAGTTCTTC.

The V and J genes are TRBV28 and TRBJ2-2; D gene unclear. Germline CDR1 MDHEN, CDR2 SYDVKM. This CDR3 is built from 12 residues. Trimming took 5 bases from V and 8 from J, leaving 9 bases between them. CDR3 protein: CASSALFGELFF. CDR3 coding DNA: TGTGCCAGCAGTGCCCTATTTGGGGAGCTGTTTTTT.

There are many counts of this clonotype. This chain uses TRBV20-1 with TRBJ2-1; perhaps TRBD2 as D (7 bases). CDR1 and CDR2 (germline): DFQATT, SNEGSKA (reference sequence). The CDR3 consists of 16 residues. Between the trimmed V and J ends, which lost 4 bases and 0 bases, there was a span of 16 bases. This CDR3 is CSATRGGGSSYNEQFF. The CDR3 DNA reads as TGCAGTGCTACCCGAGGGGGGGGGAGCTCCTACAATGAGCAGTTCTTC.

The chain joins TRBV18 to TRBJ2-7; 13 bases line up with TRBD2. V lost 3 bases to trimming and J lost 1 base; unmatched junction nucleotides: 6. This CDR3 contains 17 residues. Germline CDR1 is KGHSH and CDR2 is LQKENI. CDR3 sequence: CASSPLTSGGISYEQYF. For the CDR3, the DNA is TGTGCCAGCTCACCGCTGACTAGCGGGGGGATATCCTACGAGCAGTACTTC. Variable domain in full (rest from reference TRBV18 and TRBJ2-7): NAGVMQNPRHLVRRRGQEARLRCSPMKGHSHVYWYRQLPEEGLKFMVYLQKENIIDESGMPKERFSAEFPKEGPSILRIQQVVRGDSAAYFCASSPLTSGGISYEQYFGPGTRLTVT.

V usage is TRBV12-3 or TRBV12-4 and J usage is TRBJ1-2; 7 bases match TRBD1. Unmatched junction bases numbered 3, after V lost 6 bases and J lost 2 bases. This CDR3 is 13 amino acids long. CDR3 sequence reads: CASRSTGNYGYTF. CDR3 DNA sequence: TGTGCCAGCAGGTCGACAGGGAACTATGGCTACACCTTC.

CDR3 residues: CSARGGQGSGYTEAFF. Here the CDR3 DNA reads TGCAGTGCTAGGGGCGGACAGGGGAGTGGGTACACTGAAGCTTTCTTT. The chain has TRBV20-1 and TRBJ1-1, with TRBD1 matching over 9 bases. The germline gives CDR1 DFQATT, CDR2 SNEGSKA (reference sequence). V lost 3 bases and J lost 3; bases outside the gene matches: 11. The length of the CDR3 is 16 residues.

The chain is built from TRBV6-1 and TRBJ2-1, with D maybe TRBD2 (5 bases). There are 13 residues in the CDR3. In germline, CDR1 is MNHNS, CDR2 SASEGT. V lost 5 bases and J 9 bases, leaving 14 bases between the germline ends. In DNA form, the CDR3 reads TGTGCCAGCAGTACCACGGCCGGGGTTGAGCAGTTCTTC. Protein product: CASSTTAGVEQFF.

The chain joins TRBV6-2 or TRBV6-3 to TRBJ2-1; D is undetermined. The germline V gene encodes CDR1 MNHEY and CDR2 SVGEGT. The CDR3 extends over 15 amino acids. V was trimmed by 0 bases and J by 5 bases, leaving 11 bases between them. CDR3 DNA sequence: TGTGCCAGCAGTTACTCCGGCCAACTCAACAATGAGCAGTTCTTC. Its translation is CASSYSGQLNNEQFF.

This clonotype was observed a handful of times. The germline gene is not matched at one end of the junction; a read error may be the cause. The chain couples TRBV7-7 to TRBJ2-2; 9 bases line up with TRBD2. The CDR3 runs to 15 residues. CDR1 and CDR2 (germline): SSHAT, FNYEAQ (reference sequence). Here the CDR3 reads CASSPTSGPTGELFF. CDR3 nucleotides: TGTGCTAGCAGCCCTACTAGCGGGCCCACCGGGGAGCTGTTTTTT.

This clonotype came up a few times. The CDR3 DNA sequence: TGTGCCAGCAGCCCGTCCATTCGGGCAGGGAGAAACGAGCAGTACTTC. It specifies CASSPSIRAGRNEQYF. This chain uses TRBV28 with TRBJ2-7; D is possibly TRBD1 or TRBD2 (5 bases each). There are 16 residues in the CDR3. The V end lost 6 bases, the J end lost 5 bases, and 23 bases lay between the germline ends. CDR1 is MDHEN, CDR2 SYDVKM, per germline.

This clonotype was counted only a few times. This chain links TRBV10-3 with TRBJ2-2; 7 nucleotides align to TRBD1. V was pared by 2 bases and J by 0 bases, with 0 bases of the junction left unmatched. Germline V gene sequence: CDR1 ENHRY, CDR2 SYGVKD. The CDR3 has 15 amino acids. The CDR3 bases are TGTGCCATCAGTGAGGACAGGGCGAACACCGGGGAGCTGTTTTTT. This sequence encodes CAISEDRANTGELFF.